Described below is a single TCR beta chain sequence and its context. This entry is derived from a study of cytomegalovirus exposure and HLA in healthy donors. Here immunoSEQ multiplex PCR was the method, and the copy in TCRdb shows in-frame clones only, minus some. The sample holds tens of thousands of clones, roughly 92% seen once. CDR1 is MRHNA and CDR2 is SNTAGT in the germline V gene. The CDR3 contains 14 residues. V was clipped by 0 bases and J by 6 bases, with 8 bases between them. The donors formed part of the roughly 120-subject validation cohort, distinct from the approximately 670-subject first cohort.

The sequence came from a woman aged 25-40 years in good health and CMV-seropositive. V and J are TRBV6-4 and TRBJ2-2; tentative D call: TRBD2 (6 bases). Sequencing was carried out using PBMCs. The chain's CDR3 is CASSDSAGSGELFF. The CDR3 coding sequence is TGTGCCAGCAGTGACTCTGCGGGGTCCGGGGAGCTGTTTTTT.